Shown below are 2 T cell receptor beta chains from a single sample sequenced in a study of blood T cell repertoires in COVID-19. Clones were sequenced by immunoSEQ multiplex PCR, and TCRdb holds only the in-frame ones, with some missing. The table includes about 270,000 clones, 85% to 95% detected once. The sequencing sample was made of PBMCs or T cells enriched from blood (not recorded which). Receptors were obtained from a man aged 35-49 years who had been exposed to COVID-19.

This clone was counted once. CDR3 sequence (DNA): TGTGCCAGCAGCCAACCGGGACTAGTGGGCGAGCAGTACTTC. It yields the protein CASSQPGLVGEQYF. The rearrangement joins TRBV3-1 (or the pseudogene TRBV3-2) to TRBJ2-7; 8 nucleotides agree with TRBD2. Germline CDR1 LGHDT, CDR2 YNNKEL (reference sequence). The CDR3 runs to 14 residues. V lost 2 bases and J lost 6; bases outside the gene matches: 6.

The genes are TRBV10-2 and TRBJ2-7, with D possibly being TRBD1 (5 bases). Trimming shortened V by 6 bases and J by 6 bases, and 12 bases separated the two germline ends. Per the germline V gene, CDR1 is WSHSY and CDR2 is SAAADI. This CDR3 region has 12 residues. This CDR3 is CASSYRQSEQYF. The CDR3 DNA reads TGCGCCAGCAGCTATCGACAGAGCGAGCAGTACTTC.